The sequence of this T cell receptor (beta chain) was determined in a study of T-cell memory formation after mild COVID-19. With constant-segment primers, 5'RACE yielded cDNA libraries of TCR alpha and TCR beta that carried sample barcodes and UMIs. TCRdb re-derived calls from the 5' RACE reads in MiXCR, one entry per CDR3 protein. The sample lists about 180,000 distinct CDR3 sequences; roughly 20% were seen once. The germline V and J ends were trimmed by 2 bases and 0 bases, with 10 bases remaining between them. CDR3 size: 15 residues. Per the germline V gene, CDR1 is MNHEY and CDR2 is SVGAGI. This clonotype was seen at least ten times. Its antigen remains unidentified. General study findings and limits: Clones contracting over day 15 to 85 were CD4/CD8 balanced, with later expanders leaning CD4+.

Sequenced: PBMCs or a T cell subset sorted from them (not recorded which). V gene TRBV6-5 combines with J gene TRBJ2-5; D call uncertain. This receptor was taken from a man younger than 35 who had mild COVID-19 (a few samples of this study predate the infection). Cell type and time point are not known. The CDR3 reads CASSYVDANQETQYF. DNA of the CDR3: TGTGCCAGCAGTTACGTCGATGCTAACCAAGAGACCCAGTACTTC.